This TCR beta chain was sequenced during a study of blood T cell repertoires in COVID-19. Study in general: Italy, Spain and the United States were the sources of the convalescent and acute COVID-19 samples. The analysed material was cDNA or gDNA that came from T cells, B-cell-depleted T cells, or PBMCs.

Germline assignment: CDR1 SGHNT and CDR2 YYREEE (reference sequence). This CDR3 comprises 15 residues. V was pared by 4 bases and J by 6 bases, with 2 bases of the junction left unmatched. Study processing details: From reference gene primer amplification, estimates of nucleated cell counts were derived. Data came from immunoSEQ multiplex PCR; TCRdb stores just in-frame clones and leaves some out. The DNA gave D and trimming, while V, J and clone size come from that table. Among 80,000 or so clones listed, 80% were seen once. The TCR originated in a woman aged 70-85 years with acute or convalescent COVID-19. Sequenced input: peripheral blood. This chain joins TRBV5-4 and TRBJ2-3; 16 bases map to TRBD2. CDR3 in amino acids: CASSAGLAGGDTQYF. CDR3 DNA sequence: TGTGCCAGCAGCGCGGGACTAGCGGGGGGGGATACGCAGTATTTT.